This T cell receptor beta chain came from a study of blood T cells in healthy people across ages. For the second PCR, which ran for about 6 to 11 cycles, a sample-barcoded 5' primer and a J-beta primer mix were used. TCRdb fed the 5' RACE reads into MiXCR, producing one record per CDR3 protein. The sample has 1,500,000 or so distinct CDR3 sequences; approximately 59% are singletons. The CDR3 sequence is 18 residues long. CDR1 is SNHLY, CDR2 FYNNEI, per germline. J lost 2 bases, V lost 6 bases, and 11 bases had no gene match. The chain has TRBV2 and TRBJ2-6; 9 bases agree with TRBD1. Sequenced: blood. The receptor's source is a man in his late teens or twenties in good health. The CDR3 sequence is CASRAERTGETGANVLTF. In DNA, the CDR3 is TGTGCCAGCAGAGCAGAACGGACAGGGGAAACTGGGGCCAACGTCCTGACTTTC.